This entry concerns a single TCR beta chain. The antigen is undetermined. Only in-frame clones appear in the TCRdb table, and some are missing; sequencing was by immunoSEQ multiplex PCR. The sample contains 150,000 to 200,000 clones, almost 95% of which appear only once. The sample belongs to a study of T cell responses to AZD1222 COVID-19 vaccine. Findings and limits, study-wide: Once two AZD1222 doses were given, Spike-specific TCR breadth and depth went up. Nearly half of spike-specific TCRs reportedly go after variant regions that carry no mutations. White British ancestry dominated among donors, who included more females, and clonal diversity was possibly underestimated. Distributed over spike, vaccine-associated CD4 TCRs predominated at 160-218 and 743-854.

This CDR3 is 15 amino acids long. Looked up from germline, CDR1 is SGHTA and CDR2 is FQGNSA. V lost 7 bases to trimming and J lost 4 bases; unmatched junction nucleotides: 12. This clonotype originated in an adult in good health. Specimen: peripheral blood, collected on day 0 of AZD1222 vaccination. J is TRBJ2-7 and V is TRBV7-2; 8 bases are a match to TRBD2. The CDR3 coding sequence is TGTGCCAGCAACCCGTGGGGGGGACTAGGATACGAGCAGTACTTC. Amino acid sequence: CASNPWGGLGYEQYF.